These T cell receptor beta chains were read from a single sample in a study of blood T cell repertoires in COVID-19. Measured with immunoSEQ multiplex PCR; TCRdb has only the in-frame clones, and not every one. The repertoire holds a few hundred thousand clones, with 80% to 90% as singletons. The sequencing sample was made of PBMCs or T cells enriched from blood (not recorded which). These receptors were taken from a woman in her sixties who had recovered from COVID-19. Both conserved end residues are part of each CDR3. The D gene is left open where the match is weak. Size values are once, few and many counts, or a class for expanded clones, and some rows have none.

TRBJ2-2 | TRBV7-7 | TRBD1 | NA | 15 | TGTGCCAGCAGCCAACGGGACAGGGGGACCGGGGAGCTGTTTTTT | CASSQRDRGTGELFF
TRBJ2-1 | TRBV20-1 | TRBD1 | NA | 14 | TGCAGTGCTAGTGGGGACAGGACTAACAATGAGCAGTTCTTC | CSASGDRTNNEQFF
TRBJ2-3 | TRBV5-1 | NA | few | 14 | TGCGCCAGCAGCTTGGGTGTCGGCACAGATACGCAGTATTTT | CASSLGVGTDTQYF
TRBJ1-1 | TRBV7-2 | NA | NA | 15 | TGTGCCAGCAGCTTGACAGTTACCTCGAACACTGAAGCTTTCTTT | CASSLTVTSNTEAFF
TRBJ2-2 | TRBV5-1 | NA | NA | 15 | TGCGCCAGCAGCTTGGTTCCAGGGGTGGACTGGGAGCTGTTTTTT | CASSLVPGVDWELFF
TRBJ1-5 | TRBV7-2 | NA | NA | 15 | TGTGCCAGCAGCTTAGGCGGGGAGCCCGGGCAGCCCCAGCATTTT | CASSLGGEPGQPQHF
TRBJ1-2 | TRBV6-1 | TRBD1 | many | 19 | TGTGCCAGCAGTGAAACGCCGCCGGGACAGGTCCGAGCTAACTATGGCTACACCTTC | CASSETPPGQVRANYGYTF
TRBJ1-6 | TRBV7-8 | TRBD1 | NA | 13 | TGTGCCAGCAGCCTACAGGGGGGTTCACCCCTCCACTTT | CASSLQGGSPLHF
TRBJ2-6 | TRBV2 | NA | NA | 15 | TGTGCCAGCAGTGTAGGGGTCTCTGGGGCCAACGTCCTGACTTTC | CASSVGVSGANVLTF
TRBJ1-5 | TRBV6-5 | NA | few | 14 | TGTGCCAGCACTGGGGACATTAGCAATCAGCCCCAGCATTTT | CASTGDISNQPQHF
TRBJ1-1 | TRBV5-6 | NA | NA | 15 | TGTGCCAGCAGCTTGACTGGGCGGGCGGACACTGAAGCTTTCTTT | CASSLTGRADTEAFF
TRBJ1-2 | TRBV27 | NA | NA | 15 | TGTGCCAGCAGCTCCGGGACACCCGGGTCCTATGGCTACACCTTC | CASSSGTPGSYGYTF
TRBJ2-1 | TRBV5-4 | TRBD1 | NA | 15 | TGTGCCAGCAGCTTTTCGACAGGGACCTACAATGAGCAGTTCTTC | CASSFSTGTYNEQFF
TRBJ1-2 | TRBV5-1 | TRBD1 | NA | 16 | TGCGCCAGCAGCCCGTGGGGACAGGGCCGGGGTGATGGCTACACCTTC | CASSPWGQGRGDGYTF
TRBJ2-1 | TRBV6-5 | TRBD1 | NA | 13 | TGTGCCAGCACGGACAGGGCCCCGGGTGAGCAGTTCTTC | CASTDRAPGEQFF
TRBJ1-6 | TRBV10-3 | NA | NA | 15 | TGTGCCATCAGTGAGTCAAGTATTAGGAGCTCACCCCTCCACTTT | CAISESSIRSSPLHF
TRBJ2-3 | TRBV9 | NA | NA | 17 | TGTGCCAGCAGCGTAGAGAGTCAAGGGACATTCCTAGATACGCAGTATTTT | CASSVESQGTFLDTQYF
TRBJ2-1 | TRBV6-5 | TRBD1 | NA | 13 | TGTGCCAGCAGTTCCGAGACAGGGTATGAGCAGTTCTTC | CASSSETGYEQFF
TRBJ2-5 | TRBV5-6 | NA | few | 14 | TGTGCCAGCAGCCAACCTCTGAGCCAAGAGACCCAGTACTTC | CASSQPLSQETQYF
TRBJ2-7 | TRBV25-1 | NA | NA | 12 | TGTGCCAGCAGTGTTAGGGGCTACGAGCAGTACTTC | CASSVRGYEQYF
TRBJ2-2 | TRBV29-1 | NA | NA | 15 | TGCAGCGTTCGTTTAGCGGTCGCGAACACCGGGGAGCTGTTTTTT | CSVRLAVANTGELFF
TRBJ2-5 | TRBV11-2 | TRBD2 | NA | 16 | TGTGCCAGCACCCATCCCGTCGGGACTAGCGGGGAGACCCAGTACTTC | CASTHPVGTSGETQYF
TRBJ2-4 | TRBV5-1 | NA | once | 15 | TGCGCCAGCAGCCCCGACGGGTTAACCAAAAACATTCAGTACTTC | CASSPDGLTKNIQYF
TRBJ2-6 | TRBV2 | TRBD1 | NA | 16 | TGTGCCAGTAAGGGGACAGGGTCTTCTGGGGCCAACGTCCTGACTTTC | CASKGTGSSGANVLTF
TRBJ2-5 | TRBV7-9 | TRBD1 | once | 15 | TGTGCCAGCAGCTCTCGGACAGGGGTGACAGAGACCCAGTACTTC | CASSSRTGVTETQYF
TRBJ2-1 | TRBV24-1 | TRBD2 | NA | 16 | TGTGCCACCAGTGACGGGGGGTCAGGTCCATACAATGAGCAGTTCTTC | CATSDGGSGPYNEQFF
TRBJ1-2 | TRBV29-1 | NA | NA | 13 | TGCAGCGTTGGCATCTCCGGGAGCAGAGGCTACACCTTC | CSVGISGSRGYTF
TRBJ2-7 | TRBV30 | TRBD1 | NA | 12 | TGTGCCTGGAGTGTAGGGGGCCGGGAGCAGTACTTC | CAWSVGGREQYF
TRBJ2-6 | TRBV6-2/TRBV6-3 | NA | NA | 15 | TGTGCCAGCACCCCCCAGGGACTCGGGGCCAACGTCCTGACTTTC | CASTPQGLGANVLTF
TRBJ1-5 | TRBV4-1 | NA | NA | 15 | TGCGCCAGCAGCCAAGATGTTGGAGGGAGACAGCCCCAGCATTTT | CASSQDVGGRQPQHF
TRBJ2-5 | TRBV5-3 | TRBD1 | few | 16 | TGTGCCAGAGGGAAAGACAGGGCACCGATCCAAGAGACCCAGTACTTC | CARGKDRAPIQETQYF
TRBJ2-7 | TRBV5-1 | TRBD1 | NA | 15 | TGCGCCAGCAGCCGTGGCTGGACAGGGGAGTACGAGCAGTACTTC | CASSRGWTGEYEQYF
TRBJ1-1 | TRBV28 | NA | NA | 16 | TGTGCCAGCAGTTTGGAACAGCATATCATGAACACTGAAGCTTTCTTT | CASSLEQHIMNTEAFF
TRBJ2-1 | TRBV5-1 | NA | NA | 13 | TGCGCCAGCAGCTTAGCCCCGGGGAATGAGCAGTTCTTC | CASSLAPGNEQFF
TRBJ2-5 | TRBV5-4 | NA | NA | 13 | TGTGCCAGCACCTCGGGGAGAGAAGAGACCCAGTACTTC | CASTSGREETQYF